The rows below give T cell receptor beta chains drawn from one sample of a study of blood T cell repertoires in COVID-19. TCRdb's copy holds only in-frame clones and misses some; the assay was immunoSEQ multiplex PCR. In the table there are under 100,000 clones, 85% to 90% of which are singletons. Sample: peripheral blood. These receptors were obtained from a human donor in a cohort sampled during active COVID-19. Each CDR3 is given with its conserved first and last residue. A D gene is named only where the DNA matches it firmly. Where a row states a size, it is once, few, many or the class of an expanded clone; other rows omit it.

CDR3aa: CASSLGQGAYEQYF
CDR3nt: TGTGCCAGCAGCCTGGGACAGGGGGCCTACGAGCAGTACTTC
v_gene: TRBV6-5
j_gene: TRBJ2-7
abundance: -
d_gene: TRBD1

CDR3aa: CASSRTGAISPAFF
CDR3nt: TGTGCCAGCAGTCGGACAGGGGCAATATCTCCGGCTTTCTTT
v_gene: TRBV2
j_gene: TRBJ1-1
abundance: -
d_gene: TRBD1

CDR3aa: CASSLRGGSPLHF
CDR3nt: TGTGCCAGCAGTTTAAGAGGTGGTTCACCCCTCCACTTT
v_gene: TRBV27
j_gene: TRBJ1-6
abundance: -
d_gene: -

CDR3aa: CASSFSGNSYEQYF
CDR3nt: TGTGCCAGCAGCTTTAGCGGGAACTCCTACGAGCAGTACTTC
v_gene: TRBV7-9
j_gene: TRBJ2-7
abundance: -
d_gene: TRBD2

CDR3aa: CASRWGTGPSYEQYF
CDR3nt: TGTGCCAGCAGGTGGGGGACAGGGCCTTCCTACGAGCAGTACTTC
v_gene: TRBV7-8
j_gene: TRBJ2-7
abundance: -
d_gene: TRBD1

CDR3aa: CASNRLPSGRAHNEQFF
CDR3nt: TGTGCCAGCAACCGGCTACCTAGCGGGAGGGCCCACAATGAGCAGTTCTTC
v_gene: TRBV5-5
j_gene: TRBJ2-1
abundance: -
d_gene: TRBD2

CDR3aa: CASRSDSLINYGYTF
CDR3nt: TGCGCCAGCAGATCGGACAGTTTGATTAACTATGGCTACACCTTC
v_gene: TRBV5-1
j_gene: TRBJ1-2
abundance: -
d_gene: -

CDR3aa: CASSRGLRGGGELFF
CDR3nt: TGTGCCAGCAGCCGGGGACTCCGTGGGGGCGGGGAGCTGTTTTTT
v_gene: TRBV13
j_gene: TRBJ2-2
abundance: -
d_gene: -

CDR3aa: CASSYTGGETQYF
CDR3nt: TGTGCCAGCAGTTACACCGGGGGGGAGACCCAGTACTTC
v_gene: TRBV28
j_gene: TRBJ2-5
abundance: -
d_gene: TRBD2

CDR3aa: CASTGSDWRSGELFF
CDR3nt: TGTGCCAGCACCGGAAGTGACTGGAGGTCCGGGGAGCTGTTTTTT
v_gene: TRBV5-8
j_gene: TRBJ2-2
abundance: -
d_gene: -

CDR3aa: CASSFGRDYGYTF
CDR3nt: TGTGCCAGCAGTTTTGGCAGGGACTATGGCTACACCTTC
v_gene: TRBV27
j_gene: TRBJ1-2
abundance: -
d_gene: -

CDR3aa: CASSMFGLADNEQFF
CDR3nt: TGTGCCAGCAGCATGTTCGGACTAGCGGACAATGAGCAGTTCTTC
v_gene: TRBV21-1
j_gene: TRBJ2-1
abundance: -
d_gene: -

CDR3aa: CASSSQSRMVYNEQFF
CDR3nt: TGTGCCAGCAGCTCCCAAAGTAGAATGGTGTACAATGAGCAGTTCTTC
v_gene: TRBV11-2
j_gene: TRBJ2-1
abundance: -
d_gene: -

CDR3aa: CASSYPHYEQYF
CDR3nt: TGTGCCAGCAGTTACCCCCACTACGAGCAGTACTTC
v_gene: TRBV6-7
j_gene: TRBJ2-7
abundance: few
d_gene: -

CDR3aa: CASSLGPSSGELFF
CDR3nt: TGTGCCAGCAGCTTAGGGCCCTCGTCCGGGGAGCTGTTTTTT
v_gene: TRBV7-3
j_gene: TRBJ2-2
abundance: -
d_gene: -

CDR3aa: CASSEDSLSQSKSFF
CDR3nt: TGTGCCAGCAGTGAGGACTCCCTGAGCCAGTCGAAATCTTTCTTT
v_gene: TRBV6-1
j_gene: TRBJ1-1
abundance: -
d_gene: -

CDR3aa: CASSQGDLARSQQFF
CDR3nt: TGTGCCAGCAGCCAAGGCGACCTAGCTAGAAGTCAGCAGTTCTTC
v_gene: TRBV4-2
j_gene: TRBJ2-1
abundance: -
d_gene: -

CDR3aa: CASSDSVRTPLHF
CDR3nt: TGTGCCAGCAGTGACTCGGTGAGGACACCCCTCCACTTT
v_gene: TRBV6-4
j_gene: TRBJ1-6
abundance: -
d_gene: -

CDR3aa: CSASRTGYGYTF
CDR3nt: TGCAGTGCTAGTAGGACAGGGTATGGCTACACCTTC
v_gene: TRBV20-1
j_gene: TRBJ1-2
abundance: -
d_gene: TRBD1

CDR3aa: CASSLTGGAGTEAFF
CDR3nt: TGCGCCAGCAGCTTGACAGGTGGGGCTGGCACTGAAGCTTTCTTT
v_gene: TRBV5-1
j_gene: TRBJ1-1
abundance: -
d_gene: -

CDR3aa: CASSRASGAEKLFF
CDR3nt: TGCGCCAGCAGCCGAGCCTCAGGGGCTGAAAAACTGTTTTTT
v_gene: TRBV5-1
j_gene: TRBJ1-4
abundance: -
d_gene: -

CDR3aa: CASSQDGDSMNTEAFF
CDR3nt: TGTGCCAGCAGCCAAGATGGGGACAGCATGAACACTGAAGCTTTCTTT
v_gene: TRBV4-2
j_gene: TRBJ1-1
abundance: -
d_gene: TRBD1

CDR3aa: CASRPGTSGIVDTQYF
CDR3nt: TGTGCCAGCAGGCCCGGGACTAGCGGGATAGTAGATACGCAGTATTTT
v_gene: TRBV5-4
j_gene: TRBJ2-3
abundance: -
d_gene: TRBD2

CDR3aa: CAWSVLSGTYNEQFF
CDR3nt: TGTGCCTGGAGTGTACTAAGCGGGACCTACAATGAGCAGTTCTTC
v_gene: TRBV30
j_gene: TRBJ2-1
abundance: -
d_gene: TRBD2

CDR3aa: CSVYPGTSANEQFF
CDR3nt: TGCAGCGTTTATCCCGGGACTAGCGCCAATGAGCAGTTCTTC
v_gene: TRBV29-1
j_gene: TRBJ2-1
abundance: -
d_gene: TRBD2

CDR3aa: CASSQDTREQYF
CDR3nt: TGTGCCAGCAGCCAAGATACGCGCGAGCAGTACTTC
v_gene: TRBV3-1/TRBV3-2
j_gene: TRBJ2-7
abundance: -
d_gene: -

CDR3aa: CASKDEGHSYGYTF
CDR3nt: TGTGCCAGCAAGGACGAGGGACACTCCTATGGCTACACCTTC
v_gene: TRBV2
j_gene: TRBJ1-2
abundance: -
d_gene: -

CDR3aa: CASRKGQLKYYGYTF
CDR3nt: TGTGCCAGCAGGAAAGGACAGCTGAAATACTATGGCTACACCTTC
v_gene: TRBV28
j_gene: TRBJ1-2
abundance: -
d_gene: -

CDR3aa: CASRLTGAGELFF
CDR3nt: TGTGCCAGCAGGCTGACAGGGGCCGGGGAGCTGTTTTTT
v_gene: TRBV7-3
j_gene: TRBJ2-2
abundance: -
d_gene: TRBD1

CDR3aa: CASSDLTGGVGGELFF
CDR3nt: TGTGCCAGCAGTGATTTGACGGGAGGGGTTGGCGGGGAGCTGTTTTTT
v_gene: TRBV6-1
j_gene: TRBJ2-2
abundance: -
d_gene: TRBD2

CDR3aa: CASSPLTGTGLNTEAFF
CDR3nt: TGTGCCAGCAGCCCCCTCACCGGGACAGGTTTGAACACTGAAGCTTTCTTT
v_gene: TRBV14
j_gene: TRBJ1-1
abundance: -
d_gene: TRBD1

CDR3aa: CASKGTVQETQYF
CDR3nt: TGTGCCAGCAAAGGGACAGTGCAAGAGACCCAGTACTTC
v_gene: TRBV2
j_gene: TRBJ2-5
abundance: -
d_gene: TRBD1

CDR3aa: CASRQPGLAGAGEQFF
CDR3nt: TGTGCCAGCAGACAACCGGGACTAGCGGGGGCGGGTGAGCAGTTCTTC
v_gene: TRBV4-2
j_gene: TRBJ2-1
abundance: -
d_gene: TRBD2

CDR3aa: CASSLRDRGWNEQFF
CDR3nt: TGTGCCAGCAGTCTGAGGGACAGGGGTTGGAATGAGCAGTTCTTC
v_gene: TRBV9
j_gene: TRBJ2-1
abundance: -
d_gene: TRBD1

CDR3aa: CASSHPDGLSEQYF
CDR3nt: TGCGCCAGCAGCCATCCCGATGGTCTTAGCGAGCAGTACTTC
v_gene: TRBV4-1
j_gene: TRBJ2-7
abundance: -
d_gene: -

CDR3aa: CASRADGASGIDETQYF
CDR3nt: TGTGCCAGCAGGGCCGATGGGGCTAGCGGGATTGACGAGACCCAGTACTTC
v_gene: TRBV27
j_gene: TRBJ2-5
abundance: -
d_gene: TRBD2

CDR3aa: CASKTGGGLRAKNIQYF
CDR3nt: TGTGCCAGCAAGACAGGGGGCGGATTGAGGGCCAAAAACATTCAGTACTTC
v_gene: TRBV28
j_gene: TRBJ2-4
abundance: -
d_gene: TRBD1

CDR3aa: CASSPDRGPYGYTF
CDR3nt: TGTGCCAGCAGCCCTGACAGGGGGCCCTATGGCTACACCTTC
v_gene: TRBV3-1/TRBV3-2
j_gene: TRBJ1-2
abundance: -
d_gene: TRBD1

CDR3aa: CASSQTGNRGPDNEKLFF
CDR3nt: TGCGCCAGCAGCCAAACCGGGAACAGGGGGCCGGATAATGAAAAACTGTTTTTT
v_gene: TRBV4-1
j_gene: TRBJ1-4
abundance: -
d_gene: TRBD1

CDR3aa: CSVVYGRKAFF
CDR3nt: TGCAGCGTTGTTTATGGGAGAAAAGCTTTCTTT
v_gene: TRBV29-1
j_gene: TRBJ1-1
abundance: -
d_gene: -

CDR3aa: CATSGGTSGTNEQFF
CDR3nt: TGTGCCACGTCGGGCGGGACTAGCGGGACCAATGAGCAGTTCTTC
v_gene: TRBV6-5
j_gene: TRBJ2-1
abundance: few
d_gene: TRBD2

CDR3aa: CASSPSGGRPYNEQFF
CDR3nt: TGTGCCAGCAGCCCCTCAGGCGGGAGGCCCTACAATGAGCAGTTCTTC
v_gene: TRBV11-3
j_gene: TRBJ2-1
abundance: -
d_gene: TRBD2

CDR3aa: CASSLQGTGNQETQYF
CDR3nt: TGTGCCAGCAGCCTCCAGGGGACGGGGAACCAAGAGACCCAGTACTTC
v_gene: TRBV7-3
j_gene: TRBJ2-5
abundance: -
d_gene: -

CDR3aa: CASSLGLTGDTQYF
CDR3nt: TGTGCCAGCAGCCTAGGGTTAACCGGGGATACGCAGTATTTT
v_gene: TRBV11-1
j_gene: TRBJ2-3
abundance: -
d_gene: -

CDR3aa: CASSFDTRGSAFF
CDR3nt: TGTGCCAGCAGTTTCGACACTCGGGGGTCAGCTTTCTTT
v_gene: TRBV27
j_gene: TRBJ1-1
abundance: -
d_gene: -

CDR3aa: CASRGGGANTQYF
CDR3nt: TGTGCCAGTAGAGGCGGGGGCGCAAATACGCAGTATTTT
v_gene: TRBV19
j_gene: TRBJ2-3
abundance: -
d_gene: -

CDR3aa: CASSYSSGFGNQPQHF
CDR3nt: TGTGCCAGCAGTTACTCGAGTGGTTTTGGCAATCAGCCCCAGCATTTT
v_gene: TRBV6-2/TRBV6-3
j_gene: TRBJ1-5
abundance: -
d_gene: -

CDR3aa: CASGATSGQETQYF
CDR3nt: TGTGCCAGCGGGGCGACTAGCGGCCAAGAGACCCAGTACTTC
v_gene: TRBV2
j_gene: TRBJ2-5
abundance: -
d_gene: TRBD2

CDR3aa: CASSLSPRAGDQGGELFF
CDR3nt: TGTGCCAGCAGCCTTTCCCCTCGAGCGGGAGATCAAGGCGGGGAGCTGTTTTTT
v_gene: TRBV5-4
j_gene: TRBJ2-2
abundance: -
d_gene: TRBD2

CDR3aa: CASSPGHSLGDEQYF
CDR3nt: TGTGCCAGCAGCCCGGGACATTCCCTTGGGGACGAGCAGTACTTC
v_gene: TRBV7-3
j_gene: TRBJ2-7
abundance: -
d_gene: -

CDR3aa: CASRVQGKGQPQHF
CDR3nt: TGTGCCAGCAGGGTACAGGGCAAAGGGCAGCCCCAGCATTTT
v_gene: TRBV28
j_gene: TRBJ1-5
abundance: once
d_gene: -

CDR3aa: CASSLPTEAFF
CDR3nt: TGTGCCAGCAGCCTACCCACTGAAGCTTTCTTT
v_gene: TRBV2
j_gene: TRBJ1-1
abundance: -
d_gene: -

CDR3aa: CASSPAGTGRKSSPLHF
CDR3nt: TGTGCCAGCAGCCCTGCTGGGACAGGGAGAAAAAGTTCACCCCTCCACTTT
v_gene: TRBV5-4
j_gene: TRBJ1-6
abundance: -
d_gene: TRBD1